These T cell receptor beta chains were read from a single sample in a study of blood T cell repertoires in COVID-19. This table comes from immunoSEQ multiplex PCR, and its TCRdb copy is limited to in-frame clones, with some not included. The sample holds tens of thousands of clones, over 80% seen once. Material for sequencing was peripheral blood. All receptors come from a man aged 55 to 70 with acute or convalescent COVID-19. CDR3s include the opening cysteine and the closing phenylalanine or tryptophan. The D gene is left open where the match is weak. Some rows mark clone size as missing; the rest say once, few, many or name a class of expanded clone.

CDR3 DNA: TGTGCCAGCAGTGTCCCCAGTGGCCTGAACACTGAAGCTTTCTTT
CDR3 protein: CASSVPSGLNTEAFF
V gene: TRBV28
clone size: once
J gene: TRBJ1-1
D gene: -
CDR3 length: 15

CDR3 DNA: TGTGCCAGCAGTTACCCGGGACTAGACTTATACGAGCAGTACTTC
CDR3 protein: CASSYPGLDLYEQYF
V gene: TRBV6-2/TRBV6-3
clone size: -
J gene: TRBJ2-7
D gene: TRBD2
CDR3 length: 15

CDR3 DNA: TGTGCCAGCAGCTTAGGCGGACAGGGCAGAGAGACCCAGTACTTC
CDR3 protein: CASSLGGQGRETQYF
V gene: TRBV5-8
clone size: -
J gene: TRBJ2-5
D gene: TRBD1
CDR3 length: 15

CDR3 DNA: TGCGCCAGCAGCTTGGCCAGGGGGCACAATGAGCAGTTCTTC
CDR3 protein: CASSLARGHNEQFF
V gene: TRBV5-1
clone size: -
J gene: TRBJ2-1
D gene: TRBD1
CDR3 length: 14

CDR3 DNA: TGTGCCAGCAGCCAAGAAGCGCCCCCCACGTCACAGGGGAGAGGTGAAGCTTTCTTT
CDR3 protein: CASSQEAPPTSQGRGEAFF
V gene: TRBV4-2
clone size: -
J gene: TRBJ1-1
D gene: TRBD1
CDR3 length: 19

CDR3 DNA: TGTGCCAGCAGCCTCCAGGGGGCTGGGGGCTACACCTTC
CDR3 protein: CASSLQGAGGYTF
V gene: TRBV5-4
clone size: -
J gene: TRBJ1-2
D gene: TRBD1
CDR3 length: 13

CDR3 DNA: TGTGCCAGCAGCTTAGCGCCCCGACTAGAAATGCCCGGGGAGCTGTTTTTT
CDR3 protein: CASSLAPRLEMPGELFF
V gene: TRBV7-6
clone size: -
J gene: TRBJ2-2
D gene: -
CDR3 length: 17

CDR3 DNA: TGTGCCAGCAGCTTAACAGGGACAGGGGGCGATACGGGCAATGAGCAGTTCTTC
CDR3 protein: CASSLTGTGGDTGNEQFF
V gene: TRBV11-3
clone size: -
J gene: TRBJ2-1
D gene: TRBD1
CDR3 length: 18

CDR3 DNA: TGTGCCAGCTTTAGGTCAGGGACTGAATCACCCCTCCACTTT
CDR3 protein: CASFRSGTESPLHF
V gene: TRBV28
clone size: -
J gene: TRBJ1-6
D gene: -
CDR3 length: 14

CDR3 DNA: TGTGCCAGCAGTCTGGGACAGCGGTTTGGAGGCTACACCTTC
CDR3 protein: CASSLGQRFGGYTF
V gene: TRBV28
clone size: once
J gene: TRBJ1-2
D gene: TRBD1
CDR3 length: 14

CDR3 DNA: TGTGCCAGCAGCCAAGGTCTGGAGCCCACAGATACGCAGTATTTT
CDR3 protein: CASSQGLEPTDTQYF
V gene: TRBV3-1/TRBV3-2
clone size: -
J gene: TRBJ2-3
D gene: -
CDR3 length: 15

CDR3 DNA: TGTGCCAGCAGCCCCGGACAGATTTTTAATTCACCCCTCCACTTT
CDR3 protein: CASSPGQIFNSPLHF
V gene: TRBV7-2
clone size: -
J gene: TRBJ1-6
D gene: -
CDR3 length: 15

CDR3 DNA: TGTGCCAGCAGCTTGGTGCTTGATACCTACGCCTACAATGAGCAGTTCTTC
CDR3 protein: CASSLVLDTYAYNEQFF
V gene: TRBV5-8
clone size: -
J gene: TRBJ2-1
D gene: -
CDR3 length: 17

CDR3 DNA: TGTGCCAGCAGCTCCGGGGGTGGCGGGGCTAATACTAATCAGCCCCAGCATTTT
CDR3 protein: CASSSGGGGANTNQPQHF
V gene: TRBV7-9
clone size: -
J gene: TRBJ1-5
D gene: -
CDR3 length: 18

CDR3 DNA: TGTGCCATCAGTGAAGGGACAGAGGCTGAAGCTTTCTTT
CDR3 protein: CAISEGTEAEAFF
V gene: TRBV10-3
clone size: -
J gene: TRBJ1-1
D gene: TRBD1
CDR3 length: 13

CDR3 DNA: TGTGCCAGCAGCCCCCTGGAGGGTTTTGGCTACGAGCAGTACTTC
CDR3 protein: CASSPLEGFGYEQYF
V gene: TRBV5-4
clone size: -
J gene: TRBJ2-7
D gene: -
CDR3 length: 15

CDR3 DNA: TGTGCCAGCAGCGTAGCGACAGCTCATCCCACAGATACGCAGTATTTT
CDR3 protein: CASSVATAHPTDTQYF
V gene: TRBV9
clone size: once
J gene: TRBJ2-3
D gene: -
CDR3 length: 16

CDR3 DNA: TGTGCCAGCAGCCTCCTCGGGGGGGCGAGTGAGCAGTTCTTC
CDR3 protein: CASSLLGGASEQFF
V gene: TRBV5-5
clone size: -
J gene: TRBJ2-1
D gene: TRBD2
CDR3 length: 14

CDR3 DNA: TGTGCCTGGAGCGAAACAGGTGTTTACACTGAAGCTTTCTTT
CDR3 protein: CAWSETGVYTEAFF
V gene: TRBV30
clone size: -
J gene: TRBJ1-1
D gene: -
CDR3 length: 14

CDR3 DNA: TGCGCCAGCAGCCAAGGACTAGTTGGAGAGCAGTACTTC
CDR3 protein: CASSQGLVGEQYF
V gene: TRBV4-3
clone size: -
J gene: TRBJ2-7
D gene: -
CDR3 length: 13

CDR3 DNA: TGTGCCAGCGTTCCCCAGGGCACTGAAGCTTTCTTT
CDR3 protein: CASVPQGTEAFF
V gene: TRBV2
clone size: -
J gene: TRBJ1-1
D gene: -
CDR3 length: 12

CDR3 DNA: TGTGCCAGCAGCCAAATCGGAGCTGGGGAGCAGTACTTC
CDR3 protein: CASSQIGAGEQYF
V gene: TRBV11-3
clone size: -
J gene: TRBJ2-7
D gene: -
CDR3 length: 13

CDR3 DNA: TGTGCCAGCAGATCCGGGACAGGGGTATATTCACCCCTCCACTTT
CDR3 protein: CASRSGTGVYSPLHF
V gene: TRBV28
clone size: -
J gene: TRBJ1-6
D gene: TRBD1
CDR3 length: 15

CDR3 DNA: TGTGCCAGCTCACCAGTCAGACTAGCAGGTACCGGGGAGCTGTTTTTT
CDR3 protein: CASSPVRLAGTGELFF
V gene: TRBV18
clone size: -
J gene: TRBJ2-2
D gene: TRBD2
CDR3 length: 16

CDR3 DNA: TGTGCCAGCAGCCCCGAAGTAGCGGGAGATTTGAGTGAGCAGTTCTTC
CDR3 protein: CASSPEVAGDLSEQFF
V gene: TRBV9
clone size: -
J gene: TRBJ2-1
D gene: TRBD2
CDR3 length: 16

CDR3 DNA: TGTGCCAGCAGTTTTCGGACAGCACCCTACGAGCAGTACTTC
CDR3 protein: CASSFRTAPYEQYF
V gene: TRBV5-8
clone size: -
J gene: TRBJ2-7
D gene: -
CDR3 length: 14

CDR3 DNA: TGTGCCACGGGAGTTCGTGGGGAGCTGTTTTTT
CDR3 protein: CATGVRGELFF
V gene: TRBV3-1/TRBV3-2
clone size: -
J gene: TRBJ2-2
D gene: -
CDR3 length: 11

CDR3 DNA: TGTGCCAGCAGCTCCTCCCGGGACAGGAATGAAAAACTGTTTTTT
CDR3 protein: CASSSSRDRNEKLFF
V gene: TRBV7-2
clone size: -
J gene: TRBJ1-4
D gene: TRBD1
CDR3 length: 15